This T cell receptor (beta chain) is drawn from a study of CD8 T cells in ankylosing spondylitis (dated by TCRdb to 2016 to 2017). For the study in its entirety: T cell receptor beta repertoires were profiled in healthy donors and ankylosing spondylitis patients so that disease-linked TCR variants could be found. Samples of peripheral blood were taken, and for ankylosing spondylitis patients, synovial fluid was collected as well. The full study cohort comprised about 24 ankylosing spondylitis patients and over a hundred healthy donors.

Sequenced using an Illumina HiSeq 2500. TCR beta libraries were prepared by quantitative 5'-RACE with molecular barcodes. Processing in the source paper ran as follows. To identify disease-linked TCR variants, a new computational method was used, one built on a probabilistic model of VDJ rearrangement. Clones were called with MiXCR by TCRdb after fastp trimmed the public reads at Q25, and only in-frame beta chains were retained. Rows are unified per CDR3 protein, each entry keeping the most common DNA and genes. The V and J calls come from TCRdb's annotation, not from the publication. Recorded for this sample are about 440,000 distinct CDR3 sequences; roughly 18% of them occurred a single time. Approximately 1% of the sample goes to the ten largest clones. The sample holds a few counts of this clonotype. The antigen it binds to is not known. Per-base qualities were not stored, and no clone one base away is much larger.

The CDR1 and CDR2 encoded by the germline V gene (reference sequence) are SEHNR and FQNEAQ. The CDR3 runs 15 amino acids, cysteine and phenylalanine included. Kept here is only the CDR3 DNA, which spans 45 bases and is read in frame from base 1. Trimming costs V 5 bases and J 8 bases, and their ends lie 19 bases apart. What the work shows at the level of the full study, not this receptor alone: A CD8+ phenotype was shown by the disease-linked clones, which were found at relatively low frequencies in peripheral blood. Significant enrichment of the disease-linked clones was reported in matched synovial fluid samples from ankylosing spondylitis patients. Some motif variants were previously reported in synovial fluid and blood of reactive arthritis patients, suggesting common disease-initiation mechanisms. Blood from ankylosing spondylitis patients appeared to be characterized by a TCR beta motif made up of under 10 highly homologous amino acid variants.

The receptor was derived from a male donor with ankylosing spondylitis. The sample taken for sequencing was blood, either unsorted or a sorted T cell fraction (not recorded which). The chain employs TRBV7-9 and TRBJ2-1, with TRBD1 tentatively as D gene (7 bases match). This receptor has the CDR3 CASSPKRQGGHEQFF. The bases read TGTGCCAGCAGCCCCAAACGACAGGGAGGACATGAGCAGTTCTTC.